The 17 T cell receptor beta chains below all came from one sample that was sequenced in a study of radiotherapy plus CTLA-4 blockade in lung cancer (dated by TCRdb to the late 2010s). Library preparation used the immunoSEQ multiplex PCR assay. TCRdb re-hosts the immuneACCESS table, in-frame sequences only. Its copies lack some clones; in the studies checked, an unresolved V gene accounts for under half of them, and the cause for the rest is not known. For this sample there are roughly 50,000 clones; around 76% appear just once. The top ten clonotypes cover 11% of the sample. The starting material was peripheral blood, obtained from a patient treated with radiotherapy plus ipilimumab. The receptors originated from a human donor with non-small cell lung cancer who had stable disease on radiotherapy plus ipilimumab.

The chain carries TRBV11-2 and TRBJ1-6; the D is unclear. CDR3 length equals 14 residues. Germline assignment: CDR1 SGHAT and CDR2 FQNNGV. V gave up 7 bases and J gave up 8 bases, with 15 bases separating them. CDR3 sequence (DNA): TGTGCCAGCACCCAGTCCCATATCGATTCACCCCTCCACTTT. Its translation is CASTQSHIDSPLHF.

For the CDR3, the DNA is TGTGCCAGCAGCTATTTCCGACAGGCGCCAAGCACAGATACGCAGTATTTT. It specifies CASSYFRQAPSTDTQYF. The chain is built from TRBV11-2 and TRBJ2-3; tentatively, D is TRBD1 (6 bases). The CDR3 contains 17 residues. Germline lookup yields CDR1 SGHAT and CDR2 FQNNGV. Between the trimmed V and J ends, which lost 4 bases and 0 bases, there was a span of 17 bases.

This clone is categorized as medium-sized. The chain employs TRBV11-2 and TRBJ1-5, with TRBD1 identical over 9 bases. Germline CDR1 reads SGHAT; CDR2 reads FQNNGV. The V gene end was trimmed by 8 bases and the J gene end by 5 bases; junction bases not matched to a gene: 4. The CDR3 length is 13 residues. The CDR3 DNA sequence: TGTGCCAGCGGGACAGGGCGAGATCAGCCCCAGCATTTT. The encoded protein is CASGTGRDQPQHF. The variable domain in full, with the rest retrieved from reference TRBV11-2 and TRBJ1-5, is EAGVAQSPRYKIIEKRQSVAFWCNPISGHATLYWYQQILGQGPKLLIQFQNNGVVDDSQLPKDRFSAERLKGVDSTLKIQPAKLEDSAVYLCASGTGRDQPQHFGDGTRLSIL.

This chain connects TRBV28 to TRBJ2-7; D unclear. From germline, CDR1 is MDHEN and CDR2 SYDVKM. The CDR3 spans 13 residues. V gave up 5 bases and J gave up 4 bases, with 12 bases separating them. DNA for the CDR3: TGTGCCAGCAGTCCCCGAGGTGGGTACGAGCAGTACTTC. This codes for CASSPRGGYEQYF.

The V call is TRBV4-3, the J call TRBJ2-2; D is perhaps TRBD2 (5 bases). Germline CDR1 is LGHNA and CDR2 is YSLEER. Trimming removed 4 bases at V and 5 bases at J, with 14 bases between. The CDR3 is made up of 15 amino acids. The CDR3 loop is CASSPRLAGTGELFF. CDR3 DNA: TGCGCCAGCAGCCCCCGGCTAGCTGGGACCGGGGAGCTGTTTTTT.

This clone was seen once. This chain connects TRBV9 to TRBJ1-2; a possible D gene is TRBD1 (5 bases). Germline V gene data show CDR1 as SGDLS and CDR2 as YYNGEE. The V end lost 3 bases, the J end lost 6 bases, and 12 bases lay between the germline ends. This CDR3 is 13 amino acids long. As DNA, the CDR3 is TGTGCCAGCAGCGAATCCGAAGGGGATGGCTACACCTTC. Translating gives CASSESEGDGYTF.

This CDR3 is CASSETLTNTEAFF. The DNA for the CDR3 is TGTGCCAGCAGTGAAACTCTAACGAACACTGAAGCTTTCTTT. V usage is TRBV25-1 and J usage is TRBJ1-1; D call uncertain. CDR1 is MGHDK, CDR2 SYGVNS, per germline. Trimming removed 2 bases at V and 1 base at J, with 8 bases between. This CDR3 has 14 amino acids.

This clone was observed a single time. The chain combines TRBV27 with TRBJ2-1; D call uncertain. Looked up from germline, CDR1 is MNHEY and CDR2 is SMNVEV (reference sequence). V lost 4 bases, J lost 10 bases, and 11 bases lay in between. This CDR3 is 12 amino acids long. Written as DNA, the CDR3 is TGTGCCAGCAGTTCGTGGCAGACCGAGCAGTTCTTC. Protein product: CASSSWQTEQFF.

This sequence joins TRBV29-1 and TRBJ1-1; TRBD1 agrees at 12 bases. The germline gives CDR1 SQVTM, CDR2 ANQGSEA. Trimming removed 7 bases from V and 5 bases from J; junction bases left unmatched: 11. CDR3 length: 15 residues. The CDR3 sequence: CSGTGTGGAWTEAFF. The CDR3 region has the DNA TGCAGCGGGACCGGGACAGGGGGCGCATGGACTGAAGCTTTCTTT.

This clone was found a few times. V gene TRBV2 combines with J gene TRBJ2-5, with D maybe TRBD1 (6 bases). The CDR3 contains 13 residues. The germline CDR1 and CDR2 sequences are SNHLY and FYNNEI. Trimming pared 10 bases from V and 2 bases from J, leaving 14 bases between. In DNA form, the CDR3 reads TGTGCCACCACCAAGGACAGACAAGAGACCCAGTACTTC. It yields the protein CATTKDRQETQYF.

This sequence joins TRBV4-1 and TRBJ2-7; D is possibly TRBD1 or TRBD2 (6 bases each). This CDR3 has 14 amino acids. V lost 3 bases and J 1 base, leaving 10 bases between the germline ends. Germline CDR1 and CDR2: MGHRA and YSYEKL. The CDR3 region has the DNA TGCGCCAGCAGCCAGGGGGGCACATCCTACGAGCAGTACTTC. Its translation: CASSQGGTSYEQYF.

The rearrangement links TRBV29-1 to TRBJ1-1; D gene ambiguous. The CDR3 length is 14 residues. V shed 4 bases and J shed 0 bases, with 12 bases lying between them. From germline, CDR1 is SQVTM and CDR2 ANQGSEA. CDR3: CSVVKGRVNTEAFF. In DNA, the CDR3 is TGCAGCGTTGTGAAGGGCAGAGTGAACACTGAAGCTTTCTTT.

The rearrangement links TRBV6-5 to TRBJ1-1; D remains unclear. The CDR3 has 14 residues. Germline V gene data show CDR1 as MNHEY and CDR2 as SVGAGI. Trimming stripped 0 bases from V and 4 bases from J, with 9 bases between. The CDR3 here is CASSYSKGGTEAFF. The CDR3 DNA reads as TGTGCCAGCAGTTACTCGAAGGGTGGCACTGAAGCTTTCTTT.

The V gene is TRBV28, the J gene TRBJ1-6, with D possibly matching TRBD1 (6 bases). Trimming removed 5 bases at V and 7 bases at J, with 9 bases between. The CDR3 runs to 13 residues. CDR1 MDHEN and CDR2 SYDVKM come from the germline V gene. The CDR3 DNA sequence: TGTGCCAGCAGTGCTACAGGGAATTCACCCCTCCACTTT. It codes for CASSATGNSPLHF.

The chain couples TRBV9 to TRBJ1-1, with 9 bases that match TRBD1. V shed 0 bases, J shed 5 bases, and the junction held 11 bases outside the gene matches. Germline V gives CDR1 SGDLS, CDR2 YYNGEE. CDR3 length equals 17 residues. CDR3 in DNA: TGTGCCAGCAGCGTAGATCTCATGACAGGGGGAGGAACTGAAGCTTTCTTT. It encodes CASSVDLMTGGGTEAFF.

V usage is TRBV9 and J usage is TRBJ2-2; D remains ambiguous. Germline V gene sequence: CDR1 SGDLS, CDR2 YYNGEE. CDR3 length: 14 residues. V lost 0 bases and J 5 bases, leaving 8 bases between the germline ends. CDR3 protein: CASSVVEDTGELFF. The CDR3 nucleotides are TGTGCCAGCAGCGTAGTCGAGGATACCGGGGAGCTGTTTTTT.

The rearrangement links TRBV6-5 to TRBJ1-2, with a weak D call TRBD1 (5 bases). CDR1 is MNHEY and CDR2 is SVGAGI in the germline V gene. Trimming removed 0 bases at V and 12 bases at J, with 11 bases between. The CDR3 runs to 12 residues. CDR3 coding DNA: TGTGCCAGCAGTTACTCAGGTGGGGGAAACACCTTC. Its protein product is CASSYSGGGNTF.